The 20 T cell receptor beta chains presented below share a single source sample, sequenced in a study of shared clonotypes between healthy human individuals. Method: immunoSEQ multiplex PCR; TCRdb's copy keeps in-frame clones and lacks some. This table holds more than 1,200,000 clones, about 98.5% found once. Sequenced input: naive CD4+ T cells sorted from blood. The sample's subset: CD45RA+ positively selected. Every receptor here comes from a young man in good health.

The CDR3 loop is CATSRRGKGKTEAFF. The CDR3 bases are TGTGCCACCAGCAGAAGGGGCAAGGGGAAGACTGAAGCTTTCTTT. V usage is TRBV15 and J usage is TRBJ1-1; maybe TRBD1 (5 bases). Germline assignment: CDR1 LNHNV and CDR2 YYDKDF (reference sequence). This CDR3 is built from 15 residues. V gave up 2 bases and J gave up 5 bases, with 15 bases separating them.

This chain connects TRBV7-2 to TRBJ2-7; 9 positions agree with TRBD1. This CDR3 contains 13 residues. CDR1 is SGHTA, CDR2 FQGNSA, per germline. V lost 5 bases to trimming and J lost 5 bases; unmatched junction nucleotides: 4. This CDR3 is CASSAGQGHEQYF. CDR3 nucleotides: TGTGCCAGCAGCGCCGGACAGGGGCACGAGCAGTACTTC.

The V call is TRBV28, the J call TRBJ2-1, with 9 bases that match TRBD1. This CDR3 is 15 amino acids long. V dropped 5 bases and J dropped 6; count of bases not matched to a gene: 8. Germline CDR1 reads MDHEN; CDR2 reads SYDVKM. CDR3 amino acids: CASSTPGTGSNEQFF. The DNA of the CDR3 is TGTGCCAGCAGTACACCCGGGACAGGGAGCAATGAGCAGTTCTTC.

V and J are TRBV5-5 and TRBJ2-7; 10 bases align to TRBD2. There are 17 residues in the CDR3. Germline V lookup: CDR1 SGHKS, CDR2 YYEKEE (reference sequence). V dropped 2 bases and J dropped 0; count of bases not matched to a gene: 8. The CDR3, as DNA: TGTGCCAGCAGCTTTACACTCCTAGCGGGAGACTCCTACGAGCAGTACTTC. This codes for CASSFTLLAGDSYEQYF.

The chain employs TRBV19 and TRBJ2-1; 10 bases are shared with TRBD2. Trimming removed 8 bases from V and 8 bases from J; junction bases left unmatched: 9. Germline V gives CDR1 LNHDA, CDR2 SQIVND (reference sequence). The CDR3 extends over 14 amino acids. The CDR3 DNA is TGTGCCAGTTCCTCTAGCGGGAGTGGGTATGAGCAGTTCTTC. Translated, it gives CASSSSGSGYEQFF.

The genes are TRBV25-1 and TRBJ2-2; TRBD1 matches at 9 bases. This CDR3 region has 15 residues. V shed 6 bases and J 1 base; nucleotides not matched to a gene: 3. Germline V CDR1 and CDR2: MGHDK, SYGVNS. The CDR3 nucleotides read TGTGCCAGCAGCCGACAGGGGGTGAACACCGGGGAGCTGTTTTTT. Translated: CASSRQGVNTGELFF.

The DNA for the CDR3 is TGTGCCAGCAGTTTATTGAAGGGTCAGTATAGCACCTTC. Amino acids: CASSLLKGQYSTF. The genes are TRBV28 and TRBJ1-2; no firm D call. From germline, CDR1 is MDHEN and CDR2 SYDVKM. This CDR3 contains 13 residues. V lost 1 base and J 13 bases, leaving 16 bases between the germline ends.

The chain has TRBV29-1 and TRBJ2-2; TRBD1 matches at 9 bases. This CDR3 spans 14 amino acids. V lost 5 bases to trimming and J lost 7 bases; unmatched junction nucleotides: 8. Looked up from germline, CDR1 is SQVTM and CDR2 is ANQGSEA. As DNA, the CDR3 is TGCAGCGTTATGAGGGACAGGGAGGACGGGGAGCTGTTTTTT. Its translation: CSVMRDREDGELFF.

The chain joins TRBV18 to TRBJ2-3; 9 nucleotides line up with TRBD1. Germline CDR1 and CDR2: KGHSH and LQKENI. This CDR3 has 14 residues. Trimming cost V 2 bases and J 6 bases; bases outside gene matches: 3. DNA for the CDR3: TGTGCCAGCTCACCAACCGGACAGGGGGATACGCAGTATTTT. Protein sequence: CASSPTGQGDTQYF.

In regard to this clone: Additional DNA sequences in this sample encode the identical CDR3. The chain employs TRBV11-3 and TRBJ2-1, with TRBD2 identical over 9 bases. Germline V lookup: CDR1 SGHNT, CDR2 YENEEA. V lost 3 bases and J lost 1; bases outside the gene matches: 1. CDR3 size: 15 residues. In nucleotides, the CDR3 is TGTGCCAGCAGCTTGACTAGCGGATCCTACAATGAGCAGTTCTTC. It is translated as CASSLTSGSYNEQFF. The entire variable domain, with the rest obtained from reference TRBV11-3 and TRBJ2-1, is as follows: EAGVVQSPRYKIIEKKQPVAFWCNPISGHNTLYWYLQNLGQGPELLIRYENEEAVDDSQLPKDRFSAERLKGVDSTLKIQPAELGDSAVYLCASSLTSGSYNEQFFGPGTRLTVL.

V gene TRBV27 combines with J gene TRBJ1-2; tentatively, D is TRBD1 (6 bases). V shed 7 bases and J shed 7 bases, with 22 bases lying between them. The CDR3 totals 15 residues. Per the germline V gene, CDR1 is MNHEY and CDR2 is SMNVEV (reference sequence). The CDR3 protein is CASKRQTSNRVGYTF. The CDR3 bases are TGTGCCAGCAAGCGGCAGACGAGCAACAGGGTTGGCTACACCTTC.

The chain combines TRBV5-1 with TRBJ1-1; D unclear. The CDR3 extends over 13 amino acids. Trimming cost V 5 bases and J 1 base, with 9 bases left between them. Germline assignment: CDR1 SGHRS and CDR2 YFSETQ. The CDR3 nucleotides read TGCGCCAGCAGAAAGGGAAGGAACACTGAAGCTTTCTTT. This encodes CASRKGRNTEAFF.

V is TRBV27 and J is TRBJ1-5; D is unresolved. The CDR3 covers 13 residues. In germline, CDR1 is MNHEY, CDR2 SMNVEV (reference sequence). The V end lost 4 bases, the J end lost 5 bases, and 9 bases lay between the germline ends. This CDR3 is CASSSRVDQPQHF. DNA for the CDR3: TGTGCCAGCAGTTCAAGGGTTGATCAGCCCCAGCATTTT.

The CDR3: CSVTVLGRSQTQYF. Here the CDR3 DNA reads TGCAGCGTGACGGTCTTAGGGAGGAGCCAGACCCAGTACTTC. The V call is TRBV29-1, the J call TRBJ2-5; D possibly corresponds to TRBD2 (6 bases). The CDR3 consists of 14 residues. The V end was cut by 6 bases, the J end by 6 bases, with 20 bases between. Germline CDR1 SQVTM, CDR2 ANQGSEA.

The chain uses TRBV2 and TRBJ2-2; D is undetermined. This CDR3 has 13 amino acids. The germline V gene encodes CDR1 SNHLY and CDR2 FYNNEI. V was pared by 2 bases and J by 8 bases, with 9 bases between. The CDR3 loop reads CASSEIARGELFF. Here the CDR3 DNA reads TGTGCCAGCAGTGAAATCGCAAGGGGGGAGCTGTTTTTT. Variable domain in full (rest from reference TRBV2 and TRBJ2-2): EPEVTQTPSHQVTQMGQEVILRCVPISNHLYFYWYRQILGQKVEFLVSFYNNEISEKSEIFDDQFSVERPDGSNFTLKIRSTKLEDSAMYFCASSEIARGELFFGEGSRLTVL.

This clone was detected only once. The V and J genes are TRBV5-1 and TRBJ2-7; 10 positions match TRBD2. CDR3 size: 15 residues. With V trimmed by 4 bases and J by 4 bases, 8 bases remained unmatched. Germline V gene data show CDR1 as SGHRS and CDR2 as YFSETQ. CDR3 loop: CASSPTGTSAYEQYF. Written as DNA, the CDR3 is TGCGCCAGCAGCCCAACGGGGACTAGCGCATACGAGCAGTACTTC.

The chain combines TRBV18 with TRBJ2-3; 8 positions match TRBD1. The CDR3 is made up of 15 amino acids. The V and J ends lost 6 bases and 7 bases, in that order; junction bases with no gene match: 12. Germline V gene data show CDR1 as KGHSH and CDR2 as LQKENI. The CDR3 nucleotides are TGTGCCAGCTCTCCAGGGGGCGGTCCCACGAATACGCAGTATTTT. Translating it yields CASSPGGGPTNTQYF.

The CDR3 protein is CASTEGAPDTQYF. In DNA, the CDR3 is TGCGCCAGCACCGAGGGGGCCCCAGATACGCAGTATTTT. The V gene is TRBV5-1, the J gene TRBJ2-3; 7 nucleotides line up with TRBD1. CDR1 SGHRS and CDR2 YFSETQ come from the germline V gene. Losses at the gene ends were 6 bases for V and 4 bases for J; bases not matched to a gene: 5. This CDR3 is built from 13 residues.

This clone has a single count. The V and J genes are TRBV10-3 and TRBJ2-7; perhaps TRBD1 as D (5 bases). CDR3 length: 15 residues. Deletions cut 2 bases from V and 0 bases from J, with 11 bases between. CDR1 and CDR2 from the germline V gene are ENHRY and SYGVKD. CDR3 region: CAISERGQGSYEQYF. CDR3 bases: TGTGCCATCAGTGAGCGTGGGCAGGGCTCCTACGAGCAGTACTTC.

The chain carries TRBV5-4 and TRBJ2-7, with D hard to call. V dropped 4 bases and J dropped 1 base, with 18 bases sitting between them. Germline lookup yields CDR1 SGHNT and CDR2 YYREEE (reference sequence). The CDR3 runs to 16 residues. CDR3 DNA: TGTGCCAGCAGCAACGGTCCCAAGATTTTATCCTACGAGCAGTACTTC. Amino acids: CASSNGPKILSYEQYF.